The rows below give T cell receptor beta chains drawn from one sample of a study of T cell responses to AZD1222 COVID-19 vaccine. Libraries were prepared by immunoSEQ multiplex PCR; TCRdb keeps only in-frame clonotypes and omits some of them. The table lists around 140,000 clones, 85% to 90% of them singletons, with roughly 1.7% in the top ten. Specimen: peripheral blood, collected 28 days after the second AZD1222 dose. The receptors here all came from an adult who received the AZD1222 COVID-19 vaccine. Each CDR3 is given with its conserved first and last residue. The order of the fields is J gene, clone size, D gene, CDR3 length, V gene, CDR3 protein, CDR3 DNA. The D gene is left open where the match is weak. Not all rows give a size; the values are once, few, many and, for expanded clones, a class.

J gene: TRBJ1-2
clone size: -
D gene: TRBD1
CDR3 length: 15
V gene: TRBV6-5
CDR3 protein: CASTQDRGFSGGYTF
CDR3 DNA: TGTGCCAGCACCCAGGACAGGGGGTTCTCGGGTGGCTACACCTTC

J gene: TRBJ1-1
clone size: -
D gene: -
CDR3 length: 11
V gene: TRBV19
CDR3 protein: CVTQGNTEAFF
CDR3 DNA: TGTGTCACGCAGGGGAACACTGAAGCTTTCTTT

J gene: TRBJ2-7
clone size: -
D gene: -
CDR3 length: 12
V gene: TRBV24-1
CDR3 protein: CATSETGREQYF
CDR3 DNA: TGTGCCACCAGTGAAACAGGGAGGGAGCAGTACTTC

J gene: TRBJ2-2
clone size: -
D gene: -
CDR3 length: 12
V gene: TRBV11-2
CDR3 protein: CASSLGTGELFF
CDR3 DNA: TGTGCCAGCAGCCTAGGGACCGGGGAGCTGTTTTTT

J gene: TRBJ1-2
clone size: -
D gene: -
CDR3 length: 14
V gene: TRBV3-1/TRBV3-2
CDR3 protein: CASSPKAGYYGYTF
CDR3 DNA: TGTGCCAGCAGCCCCAAGGCAGGGTACTATGGCTACACCTTC

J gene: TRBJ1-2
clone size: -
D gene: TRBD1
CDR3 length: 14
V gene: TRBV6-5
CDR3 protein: CASSRRQGLYGYTF
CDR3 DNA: TGTGCCAGCAGCCGCAGACAGGGACTGTATGGCTACACCTTC

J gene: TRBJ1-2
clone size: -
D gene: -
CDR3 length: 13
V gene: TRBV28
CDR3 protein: CASARWVQVGYTF
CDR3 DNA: TGTGCCAGCGCAAGGTGGGTCCAAGTCGGCTACACCTTC

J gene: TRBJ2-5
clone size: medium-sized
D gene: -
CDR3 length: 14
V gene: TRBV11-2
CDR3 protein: CASSLGLVPETQYF
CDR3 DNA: TGTGCCAGCAGCTTAGGACTAGTCCCTGAGACCCAGTACTTC

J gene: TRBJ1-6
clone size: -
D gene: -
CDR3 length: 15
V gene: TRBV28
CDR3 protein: CASSPSDGFNSPLHF
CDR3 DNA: TGTGCCAGCAGTCCCTCCGACGGCTTTAATTCACCCCTCCACTTT

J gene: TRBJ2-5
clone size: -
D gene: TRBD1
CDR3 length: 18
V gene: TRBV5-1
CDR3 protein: CASSLGGAARGLGETQYF
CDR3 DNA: TGCGCCAGCAGCTTGGGGGGCGCAGCCAGGGGGCTTGGGGAGACCCAGTACTTC

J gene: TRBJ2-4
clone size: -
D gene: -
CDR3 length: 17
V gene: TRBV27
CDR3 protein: CASSLVGGGLAKNIQYF
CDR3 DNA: TGTGCCAGCAGTTTAGTTGGGGGTGGGTTAGCCAAAAACATTCAGTACTTC

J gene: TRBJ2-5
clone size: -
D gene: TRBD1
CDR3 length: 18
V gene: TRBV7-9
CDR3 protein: CASSLGVGTGSFQETQYF
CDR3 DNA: TGTGCCAGCAGCTTAGGGGTAGGGACAGGGAGTTTTCAAGAGACCCAGTACTTC

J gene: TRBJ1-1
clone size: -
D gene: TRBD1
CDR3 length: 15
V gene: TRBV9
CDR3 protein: CASSAVPGQETEAFF
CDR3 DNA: TGTGCCAGCAGCGCCGTTCCGGGACAGGAGACTGAAGCTTTCTTT

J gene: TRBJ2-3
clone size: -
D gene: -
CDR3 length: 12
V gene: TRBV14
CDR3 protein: CASSQGLNTQYF
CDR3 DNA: TGTGCCAGCAGCCAAGGACTCAATACGCAGTATTTT

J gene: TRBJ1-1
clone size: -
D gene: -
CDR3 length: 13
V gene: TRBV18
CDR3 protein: CASSPNPNTEAFF
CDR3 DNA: TGTGCCAGCTCACCAAACCCGAACACTGAAGCTTTCTTT